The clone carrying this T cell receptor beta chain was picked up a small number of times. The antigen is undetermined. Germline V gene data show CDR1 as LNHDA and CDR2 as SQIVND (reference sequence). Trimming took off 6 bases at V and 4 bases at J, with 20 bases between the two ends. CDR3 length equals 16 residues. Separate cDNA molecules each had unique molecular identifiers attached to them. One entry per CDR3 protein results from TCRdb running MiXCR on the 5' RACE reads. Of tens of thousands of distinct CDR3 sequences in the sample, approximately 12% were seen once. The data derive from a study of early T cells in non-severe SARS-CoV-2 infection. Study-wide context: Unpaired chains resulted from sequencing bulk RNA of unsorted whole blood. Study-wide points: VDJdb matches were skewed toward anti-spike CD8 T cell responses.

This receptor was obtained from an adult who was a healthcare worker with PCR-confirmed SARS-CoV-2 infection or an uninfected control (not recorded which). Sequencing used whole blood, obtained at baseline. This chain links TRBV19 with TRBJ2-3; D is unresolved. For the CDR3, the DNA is TGTGCCAGTAGCATACAACCGACCTTAATCGCAGATACGCAGTATTTT. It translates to CASSIQPTLIADTQYF.